This T cell receptor (beta chain) stems from a study of cytomegalovirus exposure and HLA in healthy donors. Study-level points and caveats: Common viral pathogens seemed to be connected with several of the most significant clusters, according to a later analysis. Later analysis showed TCR association rates varying by HLA locus, highest for DRB1 and lowest for HLA-C.

Germline V lookup: CDR1 SEHNR, CDR2 FQNEAQ (reference sequence). This CDR3 has 13 amino acids. Concerning this clone itself: Its antigen is unknown. At one end, the junction sequence differs from germline, possibly due to a read error.

A multiplex PCR was run with 60 Vbeta primers and 13 Jbeta primers. Assay: immunoSEQ multiplex PCR; the TCRdb copy retains only in-frame clones and omits some. There are about 54,000 clones in the sample, with roughly 7.1% held by the top ten. The chain links TRBV7-9 to TRBJ1-2, with TRBD1 identical over 7 bases. The sample comprised PBMCs. This receptor was obtained from a middle-aged woman in good health and CMV-seronegative. CDR3: CASSPPGLGGIIF. DNA of the CDR3: TGTGCCAGCAGCCCTCCCGGATTAGGGGGCATAATATTC.